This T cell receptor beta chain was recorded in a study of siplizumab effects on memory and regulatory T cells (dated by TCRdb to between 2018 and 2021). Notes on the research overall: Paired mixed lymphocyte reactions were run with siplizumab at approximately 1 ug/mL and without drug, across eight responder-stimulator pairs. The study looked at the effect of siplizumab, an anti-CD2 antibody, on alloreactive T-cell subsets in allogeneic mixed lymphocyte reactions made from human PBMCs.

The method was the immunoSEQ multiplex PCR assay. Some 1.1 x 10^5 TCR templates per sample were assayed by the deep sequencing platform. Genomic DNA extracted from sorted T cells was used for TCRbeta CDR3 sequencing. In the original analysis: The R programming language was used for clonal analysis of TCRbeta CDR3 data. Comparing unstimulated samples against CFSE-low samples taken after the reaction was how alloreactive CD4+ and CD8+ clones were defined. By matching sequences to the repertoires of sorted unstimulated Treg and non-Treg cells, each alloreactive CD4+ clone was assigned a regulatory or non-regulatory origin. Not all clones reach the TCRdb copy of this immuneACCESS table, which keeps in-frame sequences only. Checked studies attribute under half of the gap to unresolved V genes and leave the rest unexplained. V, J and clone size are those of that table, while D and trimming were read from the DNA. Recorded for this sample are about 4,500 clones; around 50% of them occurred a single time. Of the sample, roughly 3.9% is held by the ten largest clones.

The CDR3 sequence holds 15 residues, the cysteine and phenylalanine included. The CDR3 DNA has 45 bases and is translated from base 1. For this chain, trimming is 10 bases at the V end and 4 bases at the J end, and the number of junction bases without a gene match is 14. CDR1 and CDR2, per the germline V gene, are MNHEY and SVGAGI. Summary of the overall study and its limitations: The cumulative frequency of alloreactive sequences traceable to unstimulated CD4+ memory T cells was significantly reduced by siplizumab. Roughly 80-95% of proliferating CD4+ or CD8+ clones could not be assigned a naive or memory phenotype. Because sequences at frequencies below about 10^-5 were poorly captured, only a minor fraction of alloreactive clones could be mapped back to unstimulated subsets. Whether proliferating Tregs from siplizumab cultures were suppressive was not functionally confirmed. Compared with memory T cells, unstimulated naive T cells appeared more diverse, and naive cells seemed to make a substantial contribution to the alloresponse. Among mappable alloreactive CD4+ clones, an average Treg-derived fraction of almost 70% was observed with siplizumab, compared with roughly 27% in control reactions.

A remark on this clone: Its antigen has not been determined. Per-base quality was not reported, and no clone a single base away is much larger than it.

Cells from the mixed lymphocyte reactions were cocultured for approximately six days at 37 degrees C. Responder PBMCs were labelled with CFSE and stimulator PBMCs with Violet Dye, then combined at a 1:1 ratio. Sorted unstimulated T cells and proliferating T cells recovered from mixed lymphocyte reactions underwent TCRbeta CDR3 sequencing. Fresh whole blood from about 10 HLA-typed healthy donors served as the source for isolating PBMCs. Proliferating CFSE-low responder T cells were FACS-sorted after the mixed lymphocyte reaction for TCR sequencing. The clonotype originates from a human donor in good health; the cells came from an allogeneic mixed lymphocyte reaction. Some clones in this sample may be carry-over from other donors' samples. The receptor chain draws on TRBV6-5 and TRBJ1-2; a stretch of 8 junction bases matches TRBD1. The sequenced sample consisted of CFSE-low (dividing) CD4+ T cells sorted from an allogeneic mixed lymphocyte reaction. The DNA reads TGTGCCACGATCCGCCCAGGGGGCTTAAGCTATGGCTACACCTTC. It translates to CATIRPGGLSYGYTF.